The TCR beta chain under discussion was sequenced for a study of blood T cell repertoires in COVID-19. Whole-study context: Samples representing acute and convalescent COVID-19 were sourced from the United States, Italy and Spain. T cells, B-cell-depleted T cells, or PBMCs supplied cDNA or gDNA.

Assay: immunoSEQ multiplex PCR; the TCRdb copy retains only in-frame clones and omits some. The repertoire consists of 220,000 or so clones, with 90% occurring once and the leading ten covering over 13%. The participants were between roughly 18 and 89 years old and came from under 25 US areas. Cohorts were determined from participant-reported clinical history. V was clipped by 3 bases and J by 0 bases, with 8 bases between them. Looked up from germline, CDR1 is LNHDA and CDR2 is SQIVND (reference sequence). CDR3 length equals 15 residues. The rearrangement links TRBV19 to TRBJ1-4; the D is unclear. Sample: PBMCs or T cells enriched from blood (not recorded which). The sequence was obtained from a man aged 25 to 45 who had been exposed to COVID-19. DNA for the CDR3: TGTGCCAGTAGTATCGCGAGAACAACTAATGAAAAACTGTTTTTT. Protein product: CASSIARTTNEKLFF.